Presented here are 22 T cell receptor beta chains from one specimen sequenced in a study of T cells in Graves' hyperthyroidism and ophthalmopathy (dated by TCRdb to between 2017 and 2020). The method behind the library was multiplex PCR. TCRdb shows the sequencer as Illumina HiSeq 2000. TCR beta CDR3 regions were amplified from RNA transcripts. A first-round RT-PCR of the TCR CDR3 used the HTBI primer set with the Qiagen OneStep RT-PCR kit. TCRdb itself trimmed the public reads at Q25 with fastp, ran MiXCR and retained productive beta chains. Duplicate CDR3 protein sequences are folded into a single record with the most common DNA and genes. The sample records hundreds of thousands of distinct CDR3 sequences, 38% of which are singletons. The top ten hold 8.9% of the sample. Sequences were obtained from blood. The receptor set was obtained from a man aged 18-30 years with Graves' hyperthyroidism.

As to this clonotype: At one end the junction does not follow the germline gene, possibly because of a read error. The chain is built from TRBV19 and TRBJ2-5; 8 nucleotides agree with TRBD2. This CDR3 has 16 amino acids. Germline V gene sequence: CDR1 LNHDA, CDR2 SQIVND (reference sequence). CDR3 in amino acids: CASRQTSGGSQETQHF. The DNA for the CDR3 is TGTGCCAGTAGGCAAACAAGCGGGGGAAGCCAAGAGACCCAGCACTTC.

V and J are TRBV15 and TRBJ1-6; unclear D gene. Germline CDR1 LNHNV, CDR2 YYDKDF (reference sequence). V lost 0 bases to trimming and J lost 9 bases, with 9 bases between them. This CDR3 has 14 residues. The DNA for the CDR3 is TGTGCCACCAGCAGAGATTTGGCTAGTTCACCCCTCCACTTT. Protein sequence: CATSRDLASSPLHF. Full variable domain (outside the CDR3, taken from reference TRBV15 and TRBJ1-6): DAMVIQNPRYQVTQFGKPVTLSCSQTLNHNVMYWYQQKSSQAPKLLFHYYDKDFNNEADTPDNFQSRRPNTSFCFLDIRSPGLGDTAMYLCATSRDLASSPLHFGNGTRLTVT.

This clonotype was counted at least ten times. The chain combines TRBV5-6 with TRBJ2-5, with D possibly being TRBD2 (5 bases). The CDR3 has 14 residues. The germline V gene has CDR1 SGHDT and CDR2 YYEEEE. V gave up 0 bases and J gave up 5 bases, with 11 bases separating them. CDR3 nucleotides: TGTGCCAGCAGCTTGGCCCAGAGGGCCGAGACCCAGTACTTC. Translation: CASSLAQRAETQYF.

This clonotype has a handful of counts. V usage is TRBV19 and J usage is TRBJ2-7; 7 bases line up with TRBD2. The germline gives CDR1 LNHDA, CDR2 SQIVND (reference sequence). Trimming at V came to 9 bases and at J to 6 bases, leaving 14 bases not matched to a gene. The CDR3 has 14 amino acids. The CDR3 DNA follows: TGTGCCAGCAGTTCGGGGGGAGGGCCGCGCGAGCAGTACTTC. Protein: CASSSGGGPREQYF.

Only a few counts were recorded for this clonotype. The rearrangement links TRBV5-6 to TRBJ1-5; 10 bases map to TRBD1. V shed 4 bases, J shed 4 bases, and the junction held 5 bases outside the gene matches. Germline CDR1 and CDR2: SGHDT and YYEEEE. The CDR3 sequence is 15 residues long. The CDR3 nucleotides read TGTGCCAGCAGCCTGCGACAGGGGGCAAATCAGCCCCAGCATTTT. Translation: CASSLRQGANQPQHF. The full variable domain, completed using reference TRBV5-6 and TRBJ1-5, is DAGVTQSPTHLIKTRGQQVTLRCSPKSGHDTVSWYQQALGQGPQFIFQYYEEEERQRGNFPDRFSGHQFPNYSSELNVNALLLGDSALYLCASSLRQGANQPQHFGDGTRLSIL.

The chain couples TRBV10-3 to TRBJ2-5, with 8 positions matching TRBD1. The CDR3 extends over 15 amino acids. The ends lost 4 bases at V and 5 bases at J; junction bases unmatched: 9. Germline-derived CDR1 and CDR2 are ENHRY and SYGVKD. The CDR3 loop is CAISATTGVRETQYF. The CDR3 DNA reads TGTGCCATCAGTGCTACGACAGGGGTCCGGGAGACCCAGTACTTC.

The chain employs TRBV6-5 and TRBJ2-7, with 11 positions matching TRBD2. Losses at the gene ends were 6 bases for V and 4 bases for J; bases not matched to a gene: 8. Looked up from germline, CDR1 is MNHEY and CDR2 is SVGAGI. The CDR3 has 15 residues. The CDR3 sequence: CASRRRGLAAYEQYF. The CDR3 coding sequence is TGTGCCAGCAGGCGGAGGGGACTAGCGGCTTACGAGCAGTACTTC.

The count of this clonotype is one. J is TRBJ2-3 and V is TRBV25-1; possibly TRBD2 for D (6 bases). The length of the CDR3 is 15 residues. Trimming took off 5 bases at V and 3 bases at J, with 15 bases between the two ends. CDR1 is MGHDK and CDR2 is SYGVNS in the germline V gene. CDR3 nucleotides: TGTGCCAGCAGTCTCCTAGAGGGACTGACAGATACGCAGTATTTT. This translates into CASSLLEGLTDTQYF.

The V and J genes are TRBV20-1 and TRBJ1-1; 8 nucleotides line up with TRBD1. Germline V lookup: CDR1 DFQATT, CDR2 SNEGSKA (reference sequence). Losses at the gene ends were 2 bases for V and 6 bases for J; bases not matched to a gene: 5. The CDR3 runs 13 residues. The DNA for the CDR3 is TGCAGTGCTAGAAGACAGGGGCCCCCTGAAGCTTTCTTT. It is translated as CSARRQGPPEAFF.

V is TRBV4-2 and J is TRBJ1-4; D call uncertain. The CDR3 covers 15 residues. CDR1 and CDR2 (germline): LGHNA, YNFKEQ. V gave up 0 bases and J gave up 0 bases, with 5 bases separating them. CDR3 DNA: TGTGCCAGCAGCCAAGAGGAGTCAACTAATGAAAAACTGTTTTTT. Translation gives CASSQEESTNEKLFF.

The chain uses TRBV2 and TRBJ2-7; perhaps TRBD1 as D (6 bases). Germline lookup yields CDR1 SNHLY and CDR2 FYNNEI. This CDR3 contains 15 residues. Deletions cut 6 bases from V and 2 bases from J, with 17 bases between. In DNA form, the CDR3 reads TGTGCCAGCAGCGGTTTCCCCTCAGGGGCCTACGAGCAGTACTTC. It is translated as CASSGFPSGAYEQYF.

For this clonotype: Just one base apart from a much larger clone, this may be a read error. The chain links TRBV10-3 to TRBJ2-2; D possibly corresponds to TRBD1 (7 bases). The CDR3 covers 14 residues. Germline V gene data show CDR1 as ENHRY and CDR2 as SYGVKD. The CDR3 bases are TGTGCCATCAGTGGACAGGGCTCTGGCGGGGAGCCGTTTTTT. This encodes CAISGQGSGGEPFF.

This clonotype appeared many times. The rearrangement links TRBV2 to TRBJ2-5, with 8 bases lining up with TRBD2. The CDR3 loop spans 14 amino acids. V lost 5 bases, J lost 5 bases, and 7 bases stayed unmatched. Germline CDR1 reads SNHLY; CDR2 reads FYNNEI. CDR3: CASSPTSGPETQYF. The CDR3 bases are TGTGCCAGCAGTCCAACTAGCGGACCGGAGACCCAGTACTTC.

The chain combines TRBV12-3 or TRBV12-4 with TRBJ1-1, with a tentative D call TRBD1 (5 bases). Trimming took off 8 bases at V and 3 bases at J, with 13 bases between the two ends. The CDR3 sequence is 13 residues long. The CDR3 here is CASRAGRHTEAFF. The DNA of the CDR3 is TGTGCCAGCCGCGCGGGGCGACACACTGAAGCTTTCTTT.

The CDR3 DNA sequence: TGCGCCAGCAGCCAAGCTTCGACCAGGGGCGGTGGCTACACCTTC. Its protein is CASSQASTRGGGYTF. The genes are TRBV4-1 and TRBJ1-2, with a possible D match to TRBD1 (6 bases). This CDR3 spans 15 amino acids. CDR1 is MGHRA, CDR2 YSYEKL, per germline. Between the trimmed V and J ends, which lost 1 base and 7 bases, there was a span of 16 bases.

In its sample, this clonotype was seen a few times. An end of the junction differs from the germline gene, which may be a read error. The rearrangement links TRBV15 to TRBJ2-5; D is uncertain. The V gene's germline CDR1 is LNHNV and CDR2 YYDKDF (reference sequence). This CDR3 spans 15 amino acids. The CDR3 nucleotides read TGTGCCAGCAGCCAAGCGTCAGGAAGAGCAGAGACCCAGTACTTC. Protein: CASSQASGRAETQYF.

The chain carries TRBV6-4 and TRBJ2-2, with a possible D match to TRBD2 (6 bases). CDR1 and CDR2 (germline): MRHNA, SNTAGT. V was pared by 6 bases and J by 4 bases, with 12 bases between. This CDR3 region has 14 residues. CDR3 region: CASSQEGSTGELFF. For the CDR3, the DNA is TGTGCCAGCAGCCAGGAGGGTTCCACCGGGGAGCTGTTTTTT.

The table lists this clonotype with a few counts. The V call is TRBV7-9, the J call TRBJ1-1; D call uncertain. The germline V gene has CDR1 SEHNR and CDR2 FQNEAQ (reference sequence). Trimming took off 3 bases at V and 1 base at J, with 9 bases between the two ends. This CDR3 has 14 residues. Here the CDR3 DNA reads TGTGCCAGCAGCTTTTCTCCCCCGAACACTGAAGCTTTCTTT. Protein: CASSFSPPNTEAFF.

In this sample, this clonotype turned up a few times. The CDR3 sequence: CSARRPPGQPNYGYTF. The CDR3 region has the DNA TGCAGTGCTAGGCGCCCACCGGGACAGCCGAACTATGGCTACACCTTC. This chain joins TRBV20-1 and TRBJ1-2, with TRBD1 matching over 7 bases. J gave up 2 bases and V 3 bases, and 12 bases lay outside the gene matches. Looked up from germline, CDR1 is DFQATT and CDR2 is SNEGSKA (reference sequence). The CDR3 extends over 16 amino acids.

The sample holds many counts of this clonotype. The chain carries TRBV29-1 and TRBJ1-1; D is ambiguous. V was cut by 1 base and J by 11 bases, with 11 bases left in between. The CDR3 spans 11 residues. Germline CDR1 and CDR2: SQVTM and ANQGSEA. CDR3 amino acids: CSVEGRARAFF. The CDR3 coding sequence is TGCAGCGTTGAAGGTCGGGCCCGGGCTTTCTTT.

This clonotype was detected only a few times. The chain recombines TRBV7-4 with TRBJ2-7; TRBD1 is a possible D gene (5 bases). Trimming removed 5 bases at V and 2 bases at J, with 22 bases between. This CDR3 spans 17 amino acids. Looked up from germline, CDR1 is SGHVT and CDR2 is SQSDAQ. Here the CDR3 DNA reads TGTGCCAGCAGCCCCTGGGGCCCACGAAGGCCCACCTACGAGCAGTACTTC. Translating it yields CASSPWGPRRPTYEQYF. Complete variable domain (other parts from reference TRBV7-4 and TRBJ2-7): GAGVSQSPRYKVAKRGRDVALRCDSISGHVTLYWYRQTLGQGSEVLTYSQSDAQRDKSGRPSGRFSAERPERSVSTLKIQRTEQGDSAVYLCASSPWGPRRPTYEQYFGPGTRLTVT.

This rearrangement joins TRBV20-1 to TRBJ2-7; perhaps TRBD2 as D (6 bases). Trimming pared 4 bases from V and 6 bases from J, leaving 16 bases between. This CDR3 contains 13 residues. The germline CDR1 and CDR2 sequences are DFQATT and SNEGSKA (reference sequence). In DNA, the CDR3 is TGCAGTGCTACCCCGAGGGAGGTCTCCGAGCAGTACTTC. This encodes CSATPREVSEQYF.